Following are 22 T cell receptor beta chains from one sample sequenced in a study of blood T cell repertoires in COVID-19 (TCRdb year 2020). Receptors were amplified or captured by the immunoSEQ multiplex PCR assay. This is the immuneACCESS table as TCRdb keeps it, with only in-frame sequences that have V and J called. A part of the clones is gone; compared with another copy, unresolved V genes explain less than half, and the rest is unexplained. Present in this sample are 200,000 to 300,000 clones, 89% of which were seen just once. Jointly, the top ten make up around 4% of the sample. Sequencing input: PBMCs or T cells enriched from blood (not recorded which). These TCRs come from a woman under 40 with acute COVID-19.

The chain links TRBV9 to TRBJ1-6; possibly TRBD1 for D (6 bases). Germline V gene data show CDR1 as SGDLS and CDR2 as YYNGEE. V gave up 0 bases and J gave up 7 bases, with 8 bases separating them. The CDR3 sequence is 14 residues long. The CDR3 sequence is CASSVGQANSPLHF. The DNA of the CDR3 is TGTGCCAGCAGCGTAGGACAGGCCAATTCACCCCTCCACTTT.

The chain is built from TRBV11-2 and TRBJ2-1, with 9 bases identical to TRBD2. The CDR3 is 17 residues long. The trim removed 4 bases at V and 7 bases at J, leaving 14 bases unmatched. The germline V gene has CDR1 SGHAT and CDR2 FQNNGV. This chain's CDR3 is CASSSRRGGGALNEQFF. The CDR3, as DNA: TGTGCCAGCAGCTCCCGGAGGGGCGGGGGGGCCTTGAATGAGCAGTTCTTC.

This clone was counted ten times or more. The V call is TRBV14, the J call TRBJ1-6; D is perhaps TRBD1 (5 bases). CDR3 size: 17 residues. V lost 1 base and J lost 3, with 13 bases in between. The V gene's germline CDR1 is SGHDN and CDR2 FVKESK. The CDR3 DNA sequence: TGTGCCAGCAGCCAAGGGGCCAGGGTGGGCTATAATTCACCCCTCCACTTT. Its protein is CASSQGARVGYNSPLHF.

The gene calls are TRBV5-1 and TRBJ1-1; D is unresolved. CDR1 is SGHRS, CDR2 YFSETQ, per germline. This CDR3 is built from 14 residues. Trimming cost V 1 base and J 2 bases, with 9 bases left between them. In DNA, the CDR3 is TGCGCCAGCAGCTTGTGGGAGACCAACACTGAAGCTTTCTTT. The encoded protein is CASSLWETNTEAFF.

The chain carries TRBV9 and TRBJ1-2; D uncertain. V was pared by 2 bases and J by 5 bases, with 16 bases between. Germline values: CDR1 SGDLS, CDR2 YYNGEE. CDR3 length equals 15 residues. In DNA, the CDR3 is TGTGCCAGCAGCGTGTCCGGGGTGGGCTTATATGGCTACACCTTC. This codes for CASSVSGVGLYGYTF.

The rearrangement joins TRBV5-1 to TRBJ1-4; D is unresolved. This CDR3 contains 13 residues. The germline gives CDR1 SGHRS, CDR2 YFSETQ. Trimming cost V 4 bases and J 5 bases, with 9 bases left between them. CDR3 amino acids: CASSEQSNEKLFF. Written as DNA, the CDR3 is TGCGCCAGCAGCGAACAATCCAATGAAAAACTGTTTTTT.

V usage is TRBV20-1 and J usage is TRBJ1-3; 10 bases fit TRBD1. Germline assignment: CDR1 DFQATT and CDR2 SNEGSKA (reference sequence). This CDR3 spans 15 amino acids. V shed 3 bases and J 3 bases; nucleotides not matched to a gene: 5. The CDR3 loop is CSASDRGRGGNTIYF. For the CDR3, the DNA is TGCAGTGCTAGTGACAGGGGGCGAGGTGGAAACACCATATATTTT.

This CDR3 is CASSTSQGSDGYTF. The CDR3 DNA is TGTGCCAGTAGTACGTCACAGGGAAGTGATGGCTACACCTTC. The chain joins TRBV19 to TRBJ1-2, with a possible D match to TRBD1 (6 bases). The V end was cut by 4 bases, the J end by 6 bases, with 15 bases between. The CDR3 length is 14 residues. The V gene's germline CDR1 is LNHDA and CDR2 SQIVND (reference sequence).

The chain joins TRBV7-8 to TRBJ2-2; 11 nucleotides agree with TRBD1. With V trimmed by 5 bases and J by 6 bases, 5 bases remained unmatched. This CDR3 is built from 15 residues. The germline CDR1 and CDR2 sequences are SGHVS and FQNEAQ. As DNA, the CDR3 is TGTGCCAGCAGCCCCCCGGACAGGGGGCCCGGGGAGCTGTTTTTT. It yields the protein CASSPPDRGPGELFF.

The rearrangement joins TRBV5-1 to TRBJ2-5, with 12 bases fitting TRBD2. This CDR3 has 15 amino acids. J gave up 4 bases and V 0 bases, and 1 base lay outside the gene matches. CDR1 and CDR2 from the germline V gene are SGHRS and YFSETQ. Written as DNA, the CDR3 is TGCGCCAGCAGCTTGGAGGGACTAGCGGGAGAGACCCAGTACTTC. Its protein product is CASSLEGLAGETQYF.

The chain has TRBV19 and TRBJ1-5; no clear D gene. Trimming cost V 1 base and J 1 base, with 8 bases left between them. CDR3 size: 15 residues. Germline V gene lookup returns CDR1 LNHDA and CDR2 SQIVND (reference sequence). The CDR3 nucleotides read TGTGCCAGTAGTATAGGGACGGGGAGCAATCAGCCCCAGCATTTT. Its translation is CASSIGTGSNQPQHF.

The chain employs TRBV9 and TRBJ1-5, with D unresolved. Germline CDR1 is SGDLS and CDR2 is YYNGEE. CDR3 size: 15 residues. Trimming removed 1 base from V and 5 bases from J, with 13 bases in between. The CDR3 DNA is TGTGCCAGCAGCGTAACGGGTAGAGAGGATCAGCCCCAGCATTTT. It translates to CASSVTGREDQPQHF.

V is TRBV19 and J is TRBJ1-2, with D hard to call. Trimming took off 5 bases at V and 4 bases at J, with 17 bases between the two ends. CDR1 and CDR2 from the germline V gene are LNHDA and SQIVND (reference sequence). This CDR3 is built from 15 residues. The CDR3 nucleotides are TGTGCCAGTAGTCCCTTCTGGCCCATCCGCTATGGCTACACCTTC. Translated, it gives CASSPFWPIRYGYTF.

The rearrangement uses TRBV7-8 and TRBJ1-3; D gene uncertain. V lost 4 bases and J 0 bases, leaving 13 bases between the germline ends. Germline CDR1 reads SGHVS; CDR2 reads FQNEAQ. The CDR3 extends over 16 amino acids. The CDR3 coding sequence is TGTGCCAGCAGCTCCGGTTCCGGTGTCTCTGGAAACACCATATATTTT. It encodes CASSSGSGVSGNTIYF. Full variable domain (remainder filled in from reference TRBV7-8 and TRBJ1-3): GAGVSQSPRYKVAKRGQDVALRCDPISGHVSLFWYQQALGQGPEFLTYFQNEAQLDKSGLPSDRFFAERPEGSVSTLKIQRTQQEDSAVYLCASSSGSGVSGNTIYFGEGSWLTVV.

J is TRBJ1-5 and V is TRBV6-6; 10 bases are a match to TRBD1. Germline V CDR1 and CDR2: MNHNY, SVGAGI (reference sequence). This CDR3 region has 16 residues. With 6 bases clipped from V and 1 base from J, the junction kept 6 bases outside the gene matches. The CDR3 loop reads CASRPDRGPSNQPQHF. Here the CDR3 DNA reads TGTGCCAGCAGGCCAGACAGGGGGCCCAGCAATCAGCCCCAGCATTTT.

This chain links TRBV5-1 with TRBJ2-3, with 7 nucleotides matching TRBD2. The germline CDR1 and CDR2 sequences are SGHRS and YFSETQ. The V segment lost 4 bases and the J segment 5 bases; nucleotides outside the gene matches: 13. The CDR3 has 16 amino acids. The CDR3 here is CASSLGTINGGDTQYF. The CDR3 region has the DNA TGCGCCAGCAGCCTCGGGACTATCAACGGAGGAGATACGCAGTATTTT.

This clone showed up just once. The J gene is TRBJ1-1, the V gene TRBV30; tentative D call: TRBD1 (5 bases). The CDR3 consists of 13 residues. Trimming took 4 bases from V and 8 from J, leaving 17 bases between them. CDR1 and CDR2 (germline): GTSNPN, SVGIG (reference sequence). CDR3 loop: CAWKVPGLGEAFF. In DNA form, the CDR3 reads TGTGCCTGGAAGGTTCCGGGACTGGGAGAAGCTTTCTTT. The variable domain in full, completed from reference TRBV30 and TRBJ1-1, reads SQTIHQWPATLVQPVGSPLSLECTVEGTSNPNLYWYRQAAGRGLQLLFYSVGIGQISSEVPQNLSASRPQDRQFILSSKKLLLSDSGFYLCAWKVPGLGEAFFGQGTRLTVV.

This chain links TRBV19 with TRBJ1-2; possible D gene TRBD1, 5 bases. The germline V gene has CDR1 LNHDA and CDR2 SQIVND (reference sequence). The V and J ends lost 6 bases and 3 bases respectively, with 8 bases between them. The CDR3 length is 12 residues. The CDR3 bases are TGTGCCAGTAGGACAGTATACTATGGCTACACCTTC. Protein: CASRTVYYGYTF. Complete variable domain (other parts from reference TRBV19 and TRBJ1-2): DGGITQSPKYLFRKEGQNVTLSCEQNLNHDAMYWYRQDPGQGLRLIYYSQIVNDFQKGDIAEGYSVSREKKESFPLTVTSAQKNPTAFYLCASRTVYYGYTFGSGTRLTVV.

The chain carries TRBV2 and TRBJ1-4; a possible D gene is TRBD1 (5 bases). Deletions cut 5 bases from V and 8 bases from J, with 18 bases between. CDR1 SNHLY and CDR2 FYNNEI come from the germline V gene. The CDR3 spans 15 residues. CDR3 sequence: CASSRGSPGGEKLFF. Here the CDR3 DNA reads TGTGCCAGCAGTAGGGGCTCCCCGGGTGGGGAAAAACTGTTTTTT. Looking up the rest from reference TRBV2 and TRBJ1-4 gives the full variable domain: EPEVTQTPSHQVTQMGQEVILRCVPISNHLYFYWYRQILGQKVEFLVSFYNNEISEKSEIFDDQFSVERPDGSNFTLKIRSTKLEDSAMYFCASSRGSPGGEKLFFGSGTQLSVL.

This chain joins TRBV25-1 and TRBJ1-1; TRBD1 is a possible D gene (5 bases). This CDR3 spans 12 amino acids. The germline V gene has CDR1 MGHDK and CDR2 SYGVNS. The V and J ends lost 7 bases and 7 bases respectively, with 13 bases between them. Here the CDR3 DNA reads TGTGCCAGCACTTGGGGGGGGGATGAAGCTTTCTTT. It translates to CASTWGGDEAFF.

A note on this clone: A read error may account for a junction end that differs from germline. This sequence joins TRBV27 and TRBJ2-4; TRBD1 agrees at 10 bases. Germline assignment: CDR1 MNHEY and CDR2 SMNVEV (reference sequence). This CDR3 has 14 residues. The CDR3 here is CATSLGQGSHIQYF. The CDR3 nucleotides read TGTGCCACCAGTCTGGGACAGGGGAGCCACATTCAGTACTTC.

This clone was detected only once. As DNA, the CDR3 is TGTGCCAGCAGTCCAAGACTAGCGGGGGTCCAAGAGACCCAGTACTTC. Protein sequence: CASSPRLAGVQETQYF. This chain joins TRBV13 and TRBJ2-5; TRBD2 matches 12 bases. Germline V gene lookup returns CDR1 PRHDT and CDR2 FYEKMQ (reference sequence). J lost 1 base, V lost 6 bases, and 6 bases had no gene match. This CDR3 is built from 16 residues.